This T cell receptor (beta chain) was obtained from a study of technical replicates of blood from several donors. Germline V lookup: CDR1 SGHKS, CDR2 YYEKEE (reference sequence). V gave up 4 bases and J gave up 0 bases; unmatched junction bases: 7. CDR3 length equals 16 residues. Produced via immunoSEQ multiplex PCR; TCRdb's table is partial and in-frame only. The data contain 50,000 to 60,000 clones, approximately 95% of them singletons. Source material: PBMCs. The chain joins TRBV5-5 to TRBJ2-5; 9 bases are shared with TRBD2. The clonotype was recovered from a human donor in good health. Some clones in this sample may be carry-over from other donors' samples. The CDR3 DNA reads as TGTGCCAGCAGCCCCCGCGGGAGGGGCAACCAAGAGACCCAGTACTTC. Protein sequence: CASSPRGRGNQETQYF.